Below, 18 T cell receptor beta chains from the same sample are listed, as sequenced in a study of technical replicates of blood from a handful of donors (dated by TCRdb to about 2017). Receptor libraries were prepared by the immunoSEQ multiplex PCR assay. TCRdb's version of the immuneACCESS table is confined to in-frame rearrangements and falls short of the full clone set. An unresolved V gene accounts for under half of the shortfall where checked; the remainder is of unknown origin. Within this sample are about 91,000 clones, with 85% to 95% of them counted one time only. Under 0.3% of the sample comes from the top ten. Sequencing used T cells isolated from PBMCs. These receptors were obtained from a human donor in good health.

The rearrangement uses TRBV28 and TRBJ1-4, with D maybe TRBD1 (6 bases). Trimming pared 6 bases from V and 8 bases from J, leaving 10 bases between. Germline V lookup: CDR1 MDHEN, CDR2 SYDVKM. The CDR3 runs 12 residues. The CDR3 DNA is TGTGCCAGCAGACGAGACAGGGAAAAACTGTTTTTT. Translated: CASRRDREKLFF.

The V and J genes are TRBV29-1 and TRBJ1-4, with D unresolved. CDR3 length equals 11 residues. The V gene's germline CDR1 is SQVTM and CDR2 ANQGSEA. V was pared by 6 bases and J by 3 bases, with 5 bases between. In nucleotides, the CDR3 is TGCAGCGTAAGCTCTAATGAAAAACTGTTTTTT. Translating gives CSVSSNEKLFF.

The chain combines TRBV19 with TRBJ2-3; D may be TRBD2 (5 bases). The CDR3 extends over 14 amino acids. Germline V CDR1 and CDR2: LNHDA, SQIVND (reference sequence). V lost 2 bases and J 2 bases, leaving 8 bases between the germline ends. The CDR3 nucleotides read TGTGCCAGTAGTATAAAGCGGTTCACAGATACGCAGTATTTT. Encoded protein: CASSIKRFTDTQYF.

This chain uses TRBV18 with TRBJ2-7; TRBD2 aligns across 7 bases. V lost 4 bases and J lost 5; bases outside the gene matches: 11. The CDR3 consists of 15 residues. CDR1 is KGHSH, CDR2 LQKENI, per germline. CDR3 sequence: CASSHGTTLINEQYF. In nucleotides, the CDR3 is TGTGCCAGCTCACACGGGACTACCTTAATTAACGAGCAGTACTTC.

The chain recombines TRBV28 with TRBJ2-7, with D perhaps TRBD2 (5 bases). Trimming removed 11 bases at V and 4 bases at J, with 15 bases between. The germline gives CDR1 MDHEN, CDR2 SYDVKM. CDR3 size: 12 residues. CDR3 in DNA: TGTGCCTCTGGCGCCGGGGTTTACGAGCAGTACTTC. This encodes CASGAGVYEQYF.

The CDR3 bases are TGTGCTAGTGGTTTGGTATTGTTGGCTAGCAATGAGCAGTTCTTC. Protein: CASGLVLLASNEQFF. The chain has TRBV12-5 and TRBJ2-1; D unresolved. The CDR3 runs 15 residues. Germline CDR1 reads LGHNT; CDR2 reads FRNRAP. V lost 0 bases to trimming and J lost 6 bases, with 12 bases between them.

This chain connects TRBV5-1 to TRBJ2-1, with D possibly matching TRBD2 (6 bases). Germline V gene sequence: CDR1 SGHRS, CDR2 YFSETQ. The CDR3 length is 17 residues. V shed 4 bases and J shed 0 bases, with 17 bases lying between them. The CDR3 nucleotides are TGCGCCAGCAGCACAGAGACTAGTAGCCTCTCCTACAATGAGCAGTTCTTC. This encodes CASSTETSSLSYNEQFF.

The chain uses TRBV4-1 and TRBJ2-1; D is unresolved. Germline CDR1 MGHRA, CDR2 YSYEKL. The CDR3 is 14 amino acids. Deletions cut 2 bases from V and 0 bases from J, with 5 bases between. CDR3 bases: TGCGCCAGCAGCCAAATTAGCTCCTACAATGAGCAGTTCTTC. Translation gives CASSQISSYNEQFF.

J is TRBJ2-1 and V is TRBV29-1, with D possibly being TRBD2 (5 bases). The ends were cut back, 7 bases at V and 6 bases at J, with 13 bases in the middle. Germline V lookup: CDR1 SQVTM, CDR2 ANQGSEA. The CDR3 has 12 amino acids. In DNA form, the CDR3 reads TGCAGCGGAGGCCTAGGAGGCAATGAGCAGTTCTTC. Amino acids: CSGGLGGNEQFF.

The gene calls are TRBV15 and TRBJ1-5; D call uncertain. Per germline, CDR1 LNHNV and CDR2 YYDKDF (reference sequence). The V and J ends lost 0 bases and 4 bases respectively, with 7 bases between them. CDR3 size: 14 residues. The chain's CDR3 is CATSRDGGNQPQHF. CDR3 nucleotide sequence: TGTGCCACCAGCAGAGATGGAGGGAATCAGCCCCAGCATTTT.

The V call is TRBV15, the J call TRBJ1-1; the D gene is possibly TRBD1 (5 bases). The germline CDR1 and CDR2 sequences are LNHNV and YYDKDF (reference sequence). V gave up 4 bases and J gave up 7 bases, with 16 bases separating them. This CDR3 comprises 14 residues. The CDR3 here is CATSTTTRVGEAFF. CDR3 bases: TGTGCCACCAGCACTACGACCAGGGTAGGTGAAGCTTTCTTT.

The chain carries TRBV10-1 and TRBJ2-1; the match to TRBD1 covers 12 bases. Germline CDR1 is WNHNN and CDR2 is SYGVQD (reference sequence). V lost 0 bases and J lost 7; bases outside the gene matches: 4. This CDR3 contains 16 residues. The CDR3 loop is CASSESWGQGANEQFF. The CDR3 bases are TGCGCCAGCAGTGAGTCGTGGGGACAGGGGGCAAATGAGCAGTTCTTC.

This chain connects TRBV4-1 to TRBJ2-1, with 10 bases that match TRBD2. This CDR3 contains 14 residues. The germline CDR1 and CDR2 sequences are MGHRA and YSYEKL. V lost 6 bases and J lost 5; bases outside the gene matches: 4. The CDR3 DNA reads TGCGCCAGCAGGGAAGGACTAGCGGACAATGAGCAGTTCTTC. As protein: CASREGLADNEQFF.

This clone appeared once. The chain has TRBV4-1 and TRBJ1-2; 7 bases fit TRBD1. This CDR3 region has 15 residues. In germline, CDR1 is MGHRA, CDR2 YSYEKL. The junction had 2 bases not matched to a gene; V was cut back by 1 base and J by 0 bases. The CDR3 loop is CASSQGDRANYGYTF. The DNA for the CDR3 is TGCGCCAGCAGCCAAGGGGACAGAGCTAACTATGGCTACACCTTC.

This clone was recorded once. The CDR3: CASSGAQRPQHF. CDR3 sequence (DNA): TGTGCCAGCAGTGGGGCGCAGCGGCCCCAGCATTTT. The genes are TRBV28 and TRBJ1-5; a possible D gene is TRBD1 (5 bases). The V end was cut by 5 bases, the J end by 9 bases, with 11 bases between. The CDR3 is 12 residues long. The germline V gene has CDR1 MDHEN and CDR2 SYDVKM.

This chain connects TRBV7-9 to TRBJ1-6; no clear D gene. V was trimmed by 5 bases and J by 7 bases, leaving 9 bases between them. The length of the CDR3 is 13 residues. Germline V gives CDR1 SEHNR, CDR2 FQNEAQ (reference sequence). CDR3 bases: TGTGCCAGCAGCCCCGCGGGGAATTCACCCCTCCACTTT. Its protein product is CASSPAGNSPLHF.

This chain's CDR3 is CASLIQSEATKQFF. In DNA form, the CDR3 reads TGTGCCAGCCTCATCCAAAGCGAGGCGACTAAGCAGTTCTTC. The V call is TRBV18, the J call TRBJ2-1; D may be TRBD2 (5 bases). This CDR3 has 14 residues. Trimming removed 8 bases from V and 11 bases from J, with 22 bases in between. From germline, CDR1 is KGHSH and CDR2 LQKENI.

In the case of this clone: The sample has other DNA sequences that encode this CDR3 too. The chain combines TRBV28 with TRBJ1-2, with a tentative D call TRBD1 (5 bases). Between the trimmed V and J ends, which lost 3 bases and 4 bases, there was a span of 9 bases. Germline CDR1 and CDR2: MDHEN and SYDVKM. This CDR3 is built from 13 residues. The CDR3 DNA reads as TGTGCCAGCAGTTTGGGCCAGGGCTATGGCTACACCTTC. Its protein is CASSLGQGYGYTF.